Presented here are 8 T cell receptor beta chains from one specimen sequenced in a study of control samples from healthy donors and cancer patients. Generated by immunoSEQ multiplex PCR, the TCRdb table keeps only in-frame clones and is missing some. The sample lists under 200,000 clones; nearly 96% were seen once. The sequencing input was blood. These receptors all stem from a young woman in good health.

The rearrangement uses TRBV12-5 and TRBJ1-2; no reliable D call. The CDR3 runs to 12 residues. Trimming cost V 7 bases and J 3 bases, with 9 bases left between them. CDR1 is LGHNT, CDR2 FRNRAP, per germline. The chain's CDR3 is CASVNAHYGYTF. The CDR3 bases are TGTGCTAGTGTGAACGCCCACTATGGCTACACCTTC.

The chain is built from TRBV27 and TRBJ2-3; no clear D gene. V lost 0 bases and J 1 base, leaving 5 bases between the germline ends. The germline CDR1 and CDR2 sequences are MNHEY and SMNVEV (reference sequence). This CDR3 has 14 amino acids. The CDR3 region is CASSLSGRTDTQYF. Written as DNA, the CDR3 is TGTGCCAGCAGTTTATCGGGCCGCACAGATACGCAGTATTTT.

This chain uses TRBV12-5 with TRBJ2-1; D is perhaps TRBD1 (6 bases). The CDR3 is made up of 14 amino acids. The germline V and J ends were trimmed by 1 base and 8 bases, with 12 bases remaining between them. Germline assignment: CDR1 LGHNT and CDR2 FRNRAP. CDR3: CASGLGQGFDEQFF. DNA for the CDR3: TGTGCTAGTGGTTTGGGTCAGGGGTTCGATGAGCAGTTCTTC.

The chain employs TRBV5-1 and TRBJ2-2, with D perhaps matching TRBD1 (6 bases). The CDR3 runs to 16 residues. V was cut by 5 bases and J by 0 bases, with 14 bases left in between. The V gene's germline CDR1 is SGHRS and CDR2 YFSETQ. CDR3 sequence (DNA): TGCGCCAGCAGTTCCGGGACACTTACGAACACCGGGGAGCTGTTTTTT. The encoded protein is CASSSGTLTNTGELFF. Filled out from reference TRBV5-1 and TRBJ2-2, the complete variable domain reads KAGVTQTPRYLIKTRGQQVTLSCSPISGHRSVSWYQQTPGQGLQFLFEYFSETQRNKGNFPGRFSGRQFSNSRSEMNVSTLELGDSALYLCASSSGTLTNTGELFFGEGSRLTVL.

The chain joins TRBV20-1 to TRBJ1-2; D unclear. V shed 5 bases and J shed 1 base, with 2 bases lying between them. The CDR3 is 10 amino acids. Germline V lookup: CDR1 DFQATT, CDR2 SNEGSKA (reference sequence). This CDR3 is CSARNYGYTF. CDR3 DNA: TGCAGTGCTCGTAACTATGGCTACACCTTC.

The chain carries TRBV4-1 and TRBJ2-7; 8 bases are shared with TRBD2. Germline CDR1 MGHRA, CDR2 YSYEKL. The CDR3 has 16 residues. V lost 4 bases and J lost 2; bases outside the gene matches: 10. For the CDR3, the DNA is TGCGCCAGCAGCCCCGATTTAGCGGGGCCACCCTACGAGCAGTACTTC. It encodes CASSPDLAGPPYEQYF.

This chain joins TRBV20-1 and TRBJ1-5; weak D call: TRBD1 (5 bases). Germline V lookup: CDR1 DFQATT, CDR2 SNEGSKA (reference sequence). The CDR3 has 13 residues. Trimming cost V 3 bases and J 5 bases, with 11 bases left between them. The CDR3 sequence: CSASLGTDQPQHF. The DNA of the CDR3 is TGCAGTGCTAGTTTAGGGACCGATCAGCCCCAGCATTTT.

The chain is built from TRBV10-3 and TRBJ1-4; no reliable D call. Trimming shortened V by 3 bases and J by 5 bases, and 7 bases separated the two germline ends. CDR3 length: 13 amino acids. Germline loops: CDR1 ENHRY, CDR2 SYGVKD. DNA for the CDR3: TGTGCCATCAGTGAAGGAAGGAATGAAAAACTGTTTTTT. It codes for CAISEGRNEKLFF.